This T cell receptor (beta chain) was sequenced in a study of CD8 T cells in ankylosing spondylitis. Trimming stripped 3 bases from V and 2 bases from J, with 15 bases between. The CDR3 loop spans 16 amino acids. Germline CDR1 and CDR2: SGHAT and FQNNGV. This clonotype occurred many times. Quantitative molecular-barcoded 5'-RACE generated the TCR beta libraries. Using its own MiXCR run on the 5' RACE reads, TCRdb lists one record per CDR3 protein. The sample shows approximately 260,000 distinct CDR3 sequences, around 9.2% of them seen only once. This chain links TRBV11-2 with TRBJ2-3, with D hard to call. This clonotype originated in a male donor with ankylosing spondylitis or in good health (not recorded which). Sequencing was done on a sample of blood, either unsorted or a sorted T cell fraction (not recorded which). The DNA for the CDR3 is TGTGCCAGCAGCTTCACCTCTCCAGGCGCCACAGATACGCAGTATTTT. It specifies CASSFTSPGATDTQYF.